The T cell receptor beta chain described here comes from a study of blood T cell repertoires in COVID-19. Study context: Sites across the United States, Italy and Spain contributed samples from acute and convalescent COVID-19.

The V and J ends lost 4 bases and 0 bases, in that order; junction bases with no gene match: 6. Germline V lookup: CDR1 MNHEY, CDR2 SMNVEV (reference sequence). The CDR3 contains 16 residues. Original methodology: Quantification of nucleated cells was approximated via reference gene primer amplification. Measured with immunoSEQ multiplex PCR; TCRdb has only the in-frame clones, and not every one. V and J calls and clone size are copied from that table; D and trimming were computed from the DNA. The sample holds 80,000 to 90,000 clones, 70% to 90% seen once. This receptor was identified in a man older than 75 with active or convalescent COVID-19. The gene calls are TRBV27 and TRBJ2-1; 7 positions match TRBD2. The specimen was peripheral blood. The CDR3: CASSSVGRPSYNEQFF. In nucleotides, the CDR3 is TGTGCCAGCAGTTCTGTCGGGAGGCCCTCCTACAATGAGCAGTTCTTC.